This T cell receptor beta chain was captured by sequencing in a study of cytomegalovirus exposure and HLA in healthy donors (TCRdb year 2017). A note on the overall study: According to an earlier analysis of around 600 of the donors, about 190 million T cells yielded roughly 100 million unique TCR beta sequences and approximately 300 Gb of sequence data. The study used immunosequencing to profile the T cell repertoires of more than 650 subjects and linked those repertoires to cytomegalovirus serostatus. The genetic ancestry cluster associated with self-reported Caucasian donors included approximately 85% of the approximately 430 genotyped donors. An earlier analysis of 450 to 750 of the donors used high-throughput TCR beta sequencing to judge whether each TCR beta V gene segment behaved as functional or pseudogenic. The study was designed to test whether signatures of past pathogen exposure could be identified by cataloging public T cell receptors. Typing coverage varied by locus: roughly 629-630 donors for A, B, C, DRB1 and DQB1; about 520 for DQA1; over 600 for DPA1; under 490 for DPB1. All discovery cohort repertoires had been generated on a single sequencing platform. The study combined high-throughput TCR immunosequencing, statistical association of individual TCRs with disease status, and machine learning to predict cytomegalovirus infection status. A separate validation cohort of approximately 130 different subjects was used in addition to the approximately 700-subject first cohort. Roughly 5 DR-DQ haplotypes were handled as single units for association and clustering because linkage in the cohort was strong. A later genetic analysis used genome-wide SNP genotypes for about 55% of the 666 donors, treating that subset as a discovery cohort. HLA typing covered class I and class II loci at four-digit resolution. On average, about 240,000 unique TCR beta nucleotide sequences were sequenced per donor among a few hundred genotyped donors of the cohort, with about 17% of those sequences being non-productive. The later analysis used no new phenotypic data to find candidate immune exposures, relying instead on TCR beta sequences and their occurrence across donors. Alongside the repertoire data, information on donor age, sex, ethnicity and CMV serostatus was compiled. About 280 gigabases of sequencing data and 70 million to 100 million unique TCR sequences made up an early release that covered roughly 670 HLA-typed donors. In a later analysis, previously published TCR beta repertoires from more than 500 donors were re-analyzed and high-resolution HLA genotyping was added so that TCR occurrence patterns could be studied. Broader findings and caveats from the paper: CMV serostatus was the only immune exposure information available for the cohort. In a later analysis, 16,951 TCR beta sequences were associated with specific HLA alleles at a false discovery rate of 0.05. The study listed approximately 150 TCR beta chains as associated with cytomegalovirus. A later analysis found that most CMV-associated TCR beta chains appeared HLA-restricted, with HLA associations seemingly driven largely by CMV exposure. Most TCR sequences were seen in very few donors, while some public TCRs were found in many individuals. An earlier analysis of approximately 530 of the donors showed that most TCR beta V segments appeared in productive rearrangements either about 87% or about 30% of the time, which broadly matched IMGT annotations. A further reported finding was that TCR beta sequences accurately predicted the HLA-A and HLA-B alleles for most subjects in the first cohort. Some IMGT-functional V segments, including TRBV6-2 and TRBV6-3, could not be told apart with the 87-base-pair reads, so those segments were excluded. In a later genetic analysis, a missense DCLRE1C variant was associated with V-gene and J-gene trimming of TCR beta chains, and the association was replicated in an independent cohort. The authors suggested that the approach could potentially be extended to other disease states and immunological phenotypes. The classifier was reported to diagnose cytomegalovirus status with high specificity and sensitivity in both the original and validation cohorts. In a later analysis, TCR association rates were found to vary across HLA loci, with the most associated TCRs seen for DRB1 alleles and the fewest for HLA-C alleles. The cohort was sequenced for TCR beta chains only, and without alpha or paired-chain data the features that could be detected were limited. When HLA alleles, especially DR and DQ, strongly co-occurred, attributing TCR associations to individual alleles was difficult. A cluster of highly shared sequence variants was judged likely to be a technical artifact of the sequencing pipeline. Roughly uniform sequencing depth across donors was assumed in presence/absence analyses, although this assumption may not hold. Several of the top co-occurrence clusters appeared to be linked to parvovirus B19, influenza, CMV and Epstein-Barr virus, according to a later analysis. A later genetic analysis reported fewer N-insertions in productive TCRs among donors in an Asian-associated ancestry cluster than the roughly 700-donor mean. Linkage disequilibrium might explain the correlated functional status among segregating V segments, but an unknown experimental factor could not be ruled out. Because counts were too low, roughly 18 rarely observed V segments, including chromosome 9 orphons, were left out of the earlier analysis of about 500 of the donors. In vitro tests confirmed that a few of the cytomegalovirus-associated TCR beta chains recognize cytomegalovirus antigens. A later analysis found that HLA-associated TCR beta chains were more clonally expanded and had lower generation probabilities than equally common non-associated chains. Because HLA typing was unavailable for some donors at each locus, only the typed subset was used in association tests.

Comments on this clone: Its specific antigen is unknown. The input lacks base qualities; no much larger clone sits a single base away.

The cohort consisted of 670 or so healthy bone marrow donors. All cohort members were sampled while nominally healthy, although unrecorded immune exposures were likely present. The donor tested CMV seronegative and was one of the 352 seronegative cohort members. Each donor provided a peripheral blood sample, and peripheral blood mononuclear cells were used for TCR beta sequencing. Genomic DNA extraction from the blood cell samples was performed with the Qiagen DNeasy Blood Extraction Kit. The CDR3 holds 13 amino acids from the cysteine to the phenylalanine. Here the CDR3 DNA is all that survives: 39 bases in frame from base 1. The germline ends are 11 bases apart after V is trimmed by 3 bases and J by 6 bases. The germline V gene (reference sequence) supplies CDR1 MNHEY and CDR2 SMNVEV. To prepare the library, the immunoSEQ multiplex PCR assay was applied. A mixture of 60 forward primers for TCR Vbeta segments and 13 reverse primers for TCR Jbeta segments was used in the multiplex PCR. The CDR3 region of rearranged TCR beta genes was amplified from genomic DNA with a multiplex PCR assay. The Illumina HiSeq System was used to sequence the amplified TCR beta libraries as 87-base-pair reads. The authors' pipeline ran thus. Across the 500 to 750 repertoires, a later analysis counted 80 million or so unique TCR beta chains, about 10 million of which were shared by at least two donors. Raw reads were error-corrected and collapsed into unique sequences by a nearest-neighbor algorithm in which closely related sequences were merged to remove PCR and sequencing errors. V, D and J gene segments were assigned by aligning CDR3 sequences to IMGT reference sequences. For a sequence to be retained, a match of at least six nucleotides to both a V gene segment and a J gene segment was required. Rearrangements were called productive when the CDR3 lacked stop codons and stayed in frame with V and J; all others were non-productive. Following IMGT convention, CDR3 was defined as the stretch from the second conserved V-encoded cysteine up to the conserved J-encoded phenylalanine. The earlier analysis of roughly 590 of the donors excluded sequences that lacked an unambiguous match to a single V gene segment. In an earlier analysis of 450 to 750 of the donors, a V segment was called functional when productive rearrangements were above 56.7%, and segregating when the standard deviation between donors exceeded 5%. A statistical classification framework was built for diagnosing cytomegalovirus status from the catalog of TCR beta chain sequences. A later analysis assigned V and J genes by comparing TCR nucleotide sequences with IMGT/GENE-DB human TR gene sequences. The TCRdist pipeline was used in a later analysis to assign CDR3 sequences and most-parsimonious VDJ recombination scenarios. In a later analysis, each TCR beta chain was defined by its CDR3 amino acid sequence together with its V-gene family, and reads without a unique V-gene family were excluded. As a way to deal with suspected cross-contamination and a sequencing artifact, a later analysis dropped roughly 620 nucleotide sequences that were highly shared and had low generation probability. In a later analysis, a clonal expansion index for each public chain was calculated from normalized within-repertoire ranks of inferred template counts. Generation probabilities in a later analysis came from a VDJ recombination model fitted to out-of-frame rearrangements, and those results were checked against IGoR. In a later analysis, hypergeometric tests were used to score TCR-TCR, TCR-HLA and TCR-CMV co-occurrence, with a repertoire-size bias correction applied to TCR pairs. To estimate false discovery rates, a later analysis permuted the HLA or CMV assignments 20 times. In a later analysis, co-occurring TCRs were grouped using DBSCAN, and TCRdist sequence similarity was added for clustering within HLA-allele-positive subsets. For co-occurrence clustering, repertoires with fewer than 30,000 or more than 120,000 public chains were excluded, along with 5 or 6 repertoires with anomalous nucleotide sharing. TCRdb mirrors the immuneACCESS table, restricted to in-frame sequences. Some clones are absent from its copies; in checked studies, under half trace to an unresolved V gene, and the reason for the others is unknown. The DNA was the basis for D and trimming; V, J and clone size are from that table. The sample records 150,000 to 200,000 clones, around three quarters of which are singletons. The top ten clonotypes cover less than 2% of the sample.

What was sequenced was PBMCs. The sequence was obtained from a man between 35 and 55 years old in good health and CMV-seronegative. The rearrangement joined TRBV27 to TRBJ1-1; the D segment could be TRBD1, given 6 matching bases. CDR3 loop: CASSFQGSPEAFF. Here is the DNA: TGTGCCAGCAGTTTCCAGGGGTCTCCTGAAGCTTTCTTT.